What follows are 18 T cell receptor beta chains derived from one specimen sequenced in a study of T cell responses to AZD1222 COVID-19 vaccine. Clones were read by immunoSEQ multiplex PCR, and TCRdb kept only the in-frame ones, dropping some. This table holds around 190,000 clones, about 90% found once. The sample here was peripheral blood, taken 28 days after the second AZD1222 dose. Receptors were obtained from an adult who received the AZD1222 COVID-19 vaccine.

V is TRBV6-6 and J is TRBJ2-3; D gene ambiguous. This CDR3 is 11 amino acids long. The V gene's germline CDR1 is MNHNY and CDR2 SVGAGI (reference sequence). The ends were cut back, 7 bases at V and 7 bases at J, with 9 bases in the middle. CDR3 protein: CASTQMNTQYF. The CDR3 nucleotides are TGTGCCAGCACCCAAATGAATACGCAGTATTTT.

This clone came up a few times. V gene TRBV11-3 combines with J gene TRBJ2-3; weak D call: TRBD2 (7 bases). Germline loops: CDR1 SGHNT, CDR2 YENEEA. Trimming removed 1 base from V and 6 bases from J, with 14 bases in between. This CDR3 is 15 amino acids long. The CDR3: CASSLGGGAWDTQYF. Here the CDR3 DNA reads TGTGCCAGCAGCTTAGGTGGGGGGGCCTGGGATACGCAGTATTTT. Complete variable domain (other parts from reference TRBV11-3 and TRBJ2-3): EAGVVQSPRYKIIEKKQPVAFWCNPISGHNTLYWYLQNLGQGPELLIRYENEEAVDDSQLPKDRFSAERLKGVDSTLKIQPAELGDSAVYLCASSLGGGAWDTQYFGPGTRLTVL.

This chain joins TRBV5-1 and TRBJ2-7, with D possibly TRBD2 on 6 matching bases. The CDR3 is 14 amino acids. V lost 6 bases and J lost 6, with 19 bases in between. Germline values: CDR1 SGHRS, CDR2 YFSETQ. CDR3 loop: CASTTEVGGSEQYF. The CDR3 region has the DNA TGCGCCAGCACCACGGAGGTGGGGGGTAGCGAGCAGTACTTC.

The chain has TRBV14 and TRBJ2-5, with D perhaps TRBD2 (5 bases). This CDR3 is 14 amino acids long. The ends were cut back, 1 base at V and 5 bases at J, with 11 bases in the middle. Germline values: CDR1 SGHDN, CDR2 FVKESK. The CDR3 nucleotides read TGTGCCAGCAGCCAAGTTCTAGCTGGGGAGACCCAGTACTTC. Translated: CASSQVLAGETQYF.

The CDR3 protein is CASRAWGDNAYEQYF. DNA of the CDR3: TGTGCCAGCCGAGCTTGGGGGGACAATGCCTACGAGCAGTACTTC. The chain uses TRBV6-5 and TRBJ2-7, with D tentatively TRBD1 or TRBD2 (6 bases each). This CDR3 has 15 amino acids. With 8 bases removed from V and 2 bases from J, the gap between germline ends came to 19 bases. CDR1 and CDR2 (germline): MNHEY, SVGAGI.

The chain links TRBV30 to TRBJ2-1, with D perhaps matching TRBD2 (5 bases). The V end was cut by 3 bases, the J end by 5 bases, with 11 bases between. The CDR3 is made up of 13 amino acids. Germline V gene sequence: CDR1 GTSNPN, CDR2 SVGIG (reference sequence). CDR3 DNA sequence: TGTGCCTGGAGCCGTCAGGAGGACAATGAGCAGTTCTTC. This sequence encodes CAWSRQEDNEQFF.

This rearrangement joins TRBV28 to TRBJ1-2; D gene uncertain. Germline V gene data show CDR1 as MDHEN and CDR2 as SYDVKM. V was trimmed by 5 bases and J by 3 bases, leaving 13 bases between them. The CDR3 totals 14 residues. DNA for the CDR3: TGTGCCAGCAGTCTATTAAGGTTGGACTATGGCTACACCTTC. Translating gives CASSLLRLDYGYTF.

J is TRBJ2-2 and V is TRBV19; TRBD2 agrees at 11 bases. Germline CDR1 LNHDA, CDR2 SQIVND (reference sequence). This CDR3 has 16 residues. Losses at the gene ends were 6 bases for V and 5 bases for J; bases not matched to a gene: 8. The CDR3 loop reads CASRPRLAGLTGELFF. The DNA of the CDR3 is TGTGCCAGTAGACCTCGACTAGCGGGGCTGACCGGGGAGCTGTTTTTT. The full variable domain, rest sourced from reference TRBV19 and TRBJ2-2, is DGGITQSPKYLFRKEGQNVTLSCEQNLNHDAMYWYRQDPGQGLRLIYYSQIVNDFQKGDIAEGYSVSREKKESFPLTVTSAQKNPTAFYLCASRPRLAGLTGELFFGEGSRLTVL.

The chain employs TRBV29-1 and TRBJ2-3, with D hard to call. The CDR3 has 10 residues. Between the trimmed V and J ends, which lost 3 bases and 5 bases, there was a span of 3 bases. Per germline, CDR1 SQVTM and CDR2 ANQGSEA. The CDR3 sequence is CSVEVDTQYF. The DNA of the CDR3 is TGCAGCGTTGAGGTAGATACGCAGTATTTT.

This chain joins TRBV6-2 or TRBV6-3 and TRBJ1-6; D not certain. Looked up from germline, CDR1 is MNHEY and CDR2 is SVGEGT. This CDR3 has 14 amino acids. V lost 2 bases to trimming and J lost 7 bases, with 9 bases between them. The CDR3 sequence: CASSYERWNSPLHF. CDR3 nucleotide sequence: TGTGCCAGCAGTTACGAAAGGTGGAATTCACCCCTCCACTTT.

The chain carries TRBV5-4 and TRBJ1-4; tentative D call: TRBD1 (6 bases). The CDR3 totals 14 residues. The V and J ends lost 2 bases and 1 base respectively, with 6 bases between them. The germline V gene has CDR1 SGHNT and CDR2 YYREEE (reference sequence). The CDR3 reads CASSLQGTNEKLFF. The CDR3 DNA is TGTGCCAGCAGCTTACAGGGAACTAATGAAAAACTGTTTTTT.

This clone was seen only a few times. V and J are TRBV19 and TRBJ2-7; D gene unclear. The CDR3 loop spans 14 amino acids. With 0 bases removed from V and 1 base from J, the gap between germline ends came to 7 bases. CDR1 is LNHDA, CDR2 SQIVND, per germline (reference sequence). The CDR3 DNA reads as TGTGCCAGTAGTATAGAGGACGGTTCCTACGAGCAGTACTTC. Protein product: CASSIEDGSYEQYF.

This rearrangement joins TRBV19 to TRBJ2-7, with D maybe TRBD2 (5 bases). From germline, CDR1 is LNHDA and CDR2 SQIVND (reference sequence). The CDR3 totals 14 residues. Trimming removed 5 bases from V and 3 bases from J, with 14 bases in between. CDR3 coding DNA: TGTGCCAGTAGTTCGGCCGGAGGAGTCTACGAGCAGTACTTC. Translation gives CASSSAGGVYEQYF.

This clone was seen a few times. The V and J genes are TRBV5-5 and TRBJ1-2, with D possibly matching TRBD1 (6 bases). Trimming pared 4 bases from V and 2 bases from J, leaving 12 bases between. This CDR3 is built from 14 residues. From germline, CDR1 is SGHKS and CDR2 YYEKEE (reference sequence). The CDR3 nucleotides are TGTGCCAGCAGCAGAGAAACAGGGAACTATGGCTACACCTTC. Its translation: CASSRETGNYGYTF.

This clone was recorded only once. The chain employs TRBV23-1 and TRBJ1-1; no clear D. TRBV23-1 is noted as an ORF with a role that remains uncertain. V was pared by 4 bases and J by 6 bases, with 18 bases between. This CDR3 comprises 15 residues. CDR3 in amino acids: CASSLEGPRWAEAFF. CDR3 nucleotides: TGCGCCAGCAGTCTCGAGGGCCCCAGGTGGGCTGAAGCTTTCTTT.

The chain combines TRBV3-1 (or the pseudogene TRBV3-2) with TRBJ2-1; 11 bases match TRBD2. The V gene's germline CDR1 is LGHDT and CDR2 YNNKEL (reference sequence). The CDR3 sequence is 16 residues long. Trimming took 6 bases from V and 2 from J; bases not matched to a gene: 6. This CDR3 reads CASSWTSGRPYNEQFF. The CDR3 nucleotides are TGTGCCAGCAGTTGGACTAGCGGGCGTCCCTACAATGAGCAGTTCTTC.

V usage is TRBV5-5 and J usage is TRBJ1-5, with 9 bases matching TRBD1. The ends lost 3 bases at V and 2 bases at J; junction bases unmatched: 3. This CDR3 comprises 15 residues. The germline V gene has CDR1 SGHKS and CDR2 YYEKEE (reference sequence). CDR3 loop: CASSWTGAGNQPQHF. The CDR3 nucleotides read TGTGCCAGCAGCTGGACAGGGGCCGGCAATCAGCCCCAGCATTTT.

This clone was seen more than once but under ten times. The J gene is TRBJ2-7, the V gene TRBV7-2; D is unclear. V was cut by 1 base and J by 0 bases, with 7 bases left in between. This CDR3 comprises 14 residues. CDR1 is SGHTA, CDR2 FQGNSA, per germline. The CDR3 protein is CASSLGPDSYEQYF. Written as DNA, the CDR3 is TGTGCCAGCAGCTTAGGTCCAGACTCCTACGAGCAGTACTTC.